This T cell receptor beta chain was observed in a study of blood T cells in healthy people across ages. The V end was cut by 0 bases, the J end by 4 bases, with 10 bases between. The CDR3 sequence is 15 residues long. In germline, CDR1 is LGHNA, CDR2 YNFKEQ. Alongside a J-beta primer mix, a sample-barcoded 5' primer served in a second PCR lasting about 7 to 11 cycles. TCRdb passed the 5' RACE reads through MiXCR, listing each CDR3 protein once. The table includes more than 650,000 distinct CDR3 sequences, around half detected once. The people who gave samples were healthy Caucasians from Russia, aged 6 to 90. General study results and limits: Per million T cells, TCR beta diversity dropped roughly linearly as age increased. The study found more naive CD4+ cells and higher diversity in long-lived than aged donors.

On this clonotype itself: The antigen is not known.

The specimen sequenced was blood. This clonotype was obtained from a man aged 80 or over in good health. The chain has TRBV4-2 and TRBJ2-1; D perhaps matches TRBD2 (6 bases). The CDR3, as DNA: TGTGCCAGCAGCCAAGATGGGAGGCAGTACAATGAGCAGTTCTTC. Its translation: CASSQDGRQYNEQFF.